A single sample is the source of the 29 T cell receptor beta chains below, sequenced in a study of T cell changes during pregnancy in multiple sclerosis. Measured with immunoSEQ multiplex PCR; TCRdb has only the in-frame clones, and not every one. This sample yields some 30,000 clones, of which approximately 88% are seen a single time; about 7.5% belongs to the top ten. Sequences were derived from CD8+ T cells from peripheral blood mononuclear cells, sampled before pregnancy. These receptors were obtained from a female donor with multiple sclerosis, enrolled in a pregnancy study.

The CDR3 DNA sequence: TGTGCCAGCAGCTTAGGTCCAGGGGTCCCCTATGGCTACACCTTC. Translation: CASSLGPGVPYGYTF. The V and J genes are TRBV7-9 and TRBJ1-2; perhaps TRBD1 as D (6 bases). Germline CDR1 SEHNR, CDR2 FQNEAQ (reference sequence). V lost 1 base and J lost 4, with 13 bases in between. CDR3 length: 15 residues.

The chain recombines TRBV2 with TRBJ2-1; D might be TRBD1 (5 bases). Germline values: CDR1 SNHLY, CDR2 FYNNEI. V shed 7 bases and J shed 0 bases, with 10 bases lying between them. The CDR3 has 14 amino acids. CDR3 loop: CASNQGSSYNEQFF. The CDR3 DNA reads TGTGCCAGCAATCAGGGAAGCTCCTACAATGAGCAGTTCTTC.

This clone has only a few counts. The CDR3 loop is CSVGAGEDNEQFF. The CDR3 nucleotides are TGCAGCGTTGGAGCGGGGGAGGACAATGAGCAGTTCTTC. This chain links TRBV29-1 with TRBJ2-1, with 8 bases that match TRBD2. CDR3 size: 13 residues. CDR1 and CDR2 (germline): SQVTM, ANQGSEA. Trimming removed 4 bases from V and 5 bases from J; junction bases left unmatched: 4.

This chain joins TRBV5-1 and TRBJ1-1; 9 nucleotides match TRBD1. In germline, CDR1 is SGHRS, CDR2 YFSETQ. With 0 bases clipped from V and 2 bases from J, the junction kept 2 bases outside the gene matches. The CDR3 extends over 15 amino acids. The CDR3 protein is CASSLDRGLNTEAFF. The DNA for the CDR3 is TGCGCCAGCAGCTTGGACAGGGGGCTAAACACTGAAGCTTTCTTT.

The CDR3 loop reads CASSSGLRAFF. The CDR3, as DNA: TGTGCCAGCAGCTCGGGTCTAAGAGCTTTCTTT. The chain couples TRBV28 to TRBJ1-1; D gene unclear. CDR3 length equals 11 residues. The germline V gene encodes CDR1 MDHEN and CDR2 SYDVKM. V lost 6 bases, J lost 10 bases, and 12 bases lay in between.

The chain uses TRBV6-1 and TRBJ2-7; the D gene is possibly TRBD2 (5 bases). This CDR3 is built from 13 residues. CDR1 is MNHNS, CDR2 SASEGT, per germline. Trimming removed 6 bases from V and 0 bases from J, with 9 bases in between. This CDR3 is CASREANSYEQYF. The CDR3 region has the DNA TGTGCCAGCAGGGAGGCCAACTCCTACGAGCAGTACTTC.

This rearrangement joins TRBV7-2 to TRBJ2-7, with 9 bases aligning to TRBD1. The J segment lost 1 base and the V segment lost 5 bases, leaving 6 bases of the junction unmatched. From germline, CDR1 is SGHTA and CDR2 FQGNSA. CDR3 length: 15 amino acids. CDR3 amino acids: CASSPSGTGSYEQYF. DNA of the CDR3: TGTGCCAGCAGCCCGTCCGGGACAGGGTCCTACGAGCAGTACTTC.

This clone was counted once. The CDR3 DNA reads TGTGCCAGCAGCTCGCGGACAGGAGGAGAAATCACAGATACGCAGTATTTT. Its translation: CASSSRTGGEITDTQYF. This chain links TRBV9 with TRBJ2-3, with 7 nucleotides matching TRBD1. Germline-derived CDR1 and CDR2 are SGDLS and YYNGEE. Trimming removed 4 bases from V and 2 bases from J; junction bases left unmatched: 13. This CDR3 contains 17 residues. The whole variable domain, remainder taken from reference TRBV9 and TRBJ2-3, is DSGVTQTPKHLITATGQRVTLRCSPRSGDLSVYWYQQSLDQGLQFLIQYYNGEERAKGNILERFSAQQFPDLHSELNLSSLELGDSALYFCASSSRTGGEITDTQYFGPGTRLTVL.

The DNA for the CDR3 is TGTGCCAGCAGCTTAAGTCGTCTCGATGAGCAGTTCTTC. Translating it yields CASSLSRLDEQFF. This rearrangement joins TRBV7-3 to TRBJ2-1; no clear D gene. The CDR3 is 13 amino acids. The germline gives CDR1 SGHTA, CDR2 FQGTGA. Trimming stripped 1 base from V and 8 bases from J, with 9 bases between.

This clone was seen once. V is TRBV27 and J is TRBJ2-2, with D perhaps matching TRBD2 (6 bases). The ends were cut back, 6 bases at V and 6 bases at J, with 11 bases in the middle. Germline CDR1 MNHEY, CDR2 SMNVEV (reference sequence). This CDR3 is built from 13 residues. This CDR3 reads CASSLWGAGELFF. The CDR3 DNA reads TGTGCCAGCAGCCTGTGGGGGGCCGGGGAGCTGTTTTTT.

V usage is TRBV11-3 and J usage is TRBJ2-5; a weak D match, TRBD2 (5 bases). V was clipped by 0 bases and J by 4 bases, with 6 bases between them. Germline V lookup: CDR1 SGHNT, CDR2 YENEEA. The CDR3 contains 13 residues. This chain's CDR3 is CASSLEEGETQYF. In DNA form, the CDR3 reads TGTGCCAGCAGCTTAGAAGAGGGAGAGACCCAGTACTTC.

V usage is TRBV27 and J usage is TRBJ2-1; TRBD2 matches 7 bases. CDR3 length equals 14 residues. The junction had 4 bases not matched to a gene; V was cut back by 4 bases and J by 4 bases. The V gene's germline CDR1 is MNHEY and CDR2 SMNVEV (reference sequence). CDR3 in DNA: TGTGCCAGCAGTTGGGCTAGCGGTTACAATGAGCAGTTCTTC. It codes for CASSWASGYNEQFF.

The V and J genes are TRBV19 and TRBJ2-5; 7 bases fit TRBD1. Germline-derived CDR1 and CDR2 are LNHDA and SQIVND (reference sequence). The V segment lost 4 bases and the J segment 2 bases; nucleotides outside the gene matches: 10. CDR3 length equals 16 residues. The CDR3 spells CASSTRTGTVQETQYF. For the CDR3, the DNA is TGTGCCAGTAGTACACGAACCGGGACAGTTCAAGAGACCCAGTACTTC.

CDR3 bases: TGTGCCAGCAGCTCCGGGACAGGGAGGAACACTGAAGCTTTCTTT. Protein product: CASSSGTGRNTEAFF. This chain connects TRBV13 to TRBJ1-1; 9 bases agree with TRBD1. This CDR3 region has 15 residues. CDR1 is PRHDT, CDR2 FYEKMQ, per germline (reference sequence). V dropped 4 bases and J dropped 1; count of bases not matched to a gene: 4.

The chain couples TRBV19 to TRBJ1-1; 8 bases match TRBD1. After removal of 4 bases from V and 5 bases from J, the junction contained 21 bases not matched to a gene. Germline V gene lookup returns CDR1 LNHDA and CDR2 SQIVND (reference sequence). CDR3 size: 19 residues. The CDR3: CASSNIGPVRGQAGTEAFF. DNA of the CDR3: TGTGCCAGTAGTAATATCGGCCCCGTCAGGGGGCAAGCGGGGACTGAAGCTTTCTTT.

The chain links TRBV7-2 to TRBJ2-1; 7 positions agree with TRBD2. The germline CDR1 and CDR2 sequences are SGHTA and FQGNSA. V gave up 3 bases and J gave up 0 bases; unmatched junction bases: 5. CDR3 length: 16 amino acids. As DNA, the CDR3 is TGTGCCAGCAGCTTCACTAGCGTGAGCTCCTACAATGAGCAGTTCTTC. It is translated as CASSFTSVSSYNEQFF.

The J gene is TRBJ2-7, the V gene TRBV7-8; D is ambiguous. The CDR3 loop spans 14 amino acids. V shed 0 bases and J shed 2 bases, with 8 bases lying between them. CDR1 SGHVS and CDR2 FQNEAQ come from the germline V gene. CDR3 region: CASSLAGTTYEQYF. The CDR3 nucleotides are TGTGCCAGCAGCTTAGCGGGCACCACCTACGAGCAGTACTTC.

This chain uses TRBV15 with TRBJ1-1; D unclear. V was cut by 1 base and J by 5 bases, with 5 bases left in between. The germline V gene has CDR1 LNHNV and CDR2 YYDKDF (reference sequence). The length of the CDR3 is 12 residues. Here the CDR3 reads CATSRGGTEAFF. DNA of the CDR3: TGTGCCACCAGCAGAGGCGGGACTGAAGCTTTCTTT.

V gene TRBV7-2 combines with J gene TRBJ2-2; D perhaps matches TRBD1 (5 bases). V lost 2 bases to trimming and J lost 4 bases, with 14 bases between them. The CDR3 has 16 amino acids. From germline, CDR1 is SGHTA and CDR2 FQGNSA. In DNA form, the CDR3 reads TGTGCCAGCAGCTTAAGAAGGGGTTTAGGCACCGGGGAGCTGTTTTTT. Protein product: CASSLRRGLGTGELFF.

This clone was observed a single time. This sequence joins TRBV11-3 and TRBJ2-2; a weak D match, TRBD1 (6 bases). The CDR3 has 13 amino acids. Germline V gives CDR1 SGHNT, CDR2 YENEEA. The germline V and J ends were trimmed by 2 bases and 6 bases, with 7 bases remaining between them. The CDR3 DNA reads TGTGCCAGCAGCTTACAGGGGTCCGGGGAGCTGTTTTTT. This sequence encodes CASSLQGSGELFF. Full variable domain (missing parts from reference TRBV11-3 and TRBJ2-2): EAGVVQSPRYKIIEKKQPVAFWCNPISGHNTLYWYLQNLGQGPELLIRYENEEAVDDSQLPKDRFSAERLKGVDSTLKIQPAELGDSAVYLCASSLQGSGELFFGEGSRLTVL.

The chain has TRBV9 and TRBJ2-7; TRBD1 might be the D (6 bases). Germline V gene sequence: CDR1 SGDLS, CDR2 YYNGEE. CDR3 length: 14 residues. V gave up 0 bases and J gave up 6 bases, with 13 bases separating them. The CDR3 DNA follows: TGTGCCAGCAGCGTAGAGGGGGATTCAGGCGAGCAGTACTTC. Translated, it gives CASSVEGDSGEQYF.

The rearrangement links TRBV19 to TRBJ2-7; the match to TRBD2 covers 7 bases. Germline CDR1 is LNHDA and CDR2 is SQIVND (reference sequence). V shed 5 bases and J 4 bases; nucleotides not matched to a gene: 8. The CDR3 sequence is 14 residues long. The CDR3 protein is CASSSGLEGYEQYF. CDR3 nucleotide sequence: TGTGCCAGTAGTTCTGGACTAGAGGGTTACGAGCAGTACTTC.

The chain is built from TRBV4-3 and TRBJ1-1; D remains ambiguous. The CDR3 sequence is 17 residues long. The germline V and J ends were trimmed by 0 bases and 0 bases, with 14 bases remaining between them. Germline loops: CDR1 LGHNA, CDR2 YSLEER. CDR3 nucleotide sequence: TGCGCCAGCAGCCAAGATATGGGAGGCGGATTGAACACTGAAGCTTTCTTT. It is translated as CASSQDMGGGLNTEAFF.

The chain carries TRBV7-8 and TRBJ2-7, with TRBD2 as a possible D gene (5 bases). The CDR3 sequence is 12 residues long. In germline, CDR1 is SGHVS, CDR2 FQNEAQ. Deletions cut 2 bases from V and 7 bases from J, with 9 bases between. CDR3: CASSLKSGEQYF. CDR3 nucleotides: TGTGCCAGCAGCTTAAAGTCGGGGGAGCAGTACTTC.

This chain joins TRBV27 and TRBJ1-1; D gene ambiguous. Trimming pared 0 bases from V and 5 bases from J, leaving 10 bases between. Germline V gives CDR1 MNHEY, CDR2 SMNVEV (reference sequence). CDR3 size: 14 residues. CDR3 sequence reads: CASSLSRGSTEAFF. In nucleotides, the CDR3 is TGTGCCAGCAGTTTATCTCGGGGTTCAACTGAAGCTTTCTTT.

This clone was seen once. The chain links TRBV7-8 to TRBJ2-7; weak D call: TRBD2 (6 bases). CDR3 length: 17 amino acids. Germline V CDR1 and CDR2: SGHVS, FQNEAQ. Trimming took off 5 bases at V and 2 bases at J, with 22 bases between the two ends. The DNA of the CDR3 is TGTGCCAGCAGCCTGGGACTTGCGGGGCCAATAACCTACGAGCAGTACTTC. Translating gives CASSLGLAGPITYEQYF.

The V call is TRBV7-8, the J call TRBJ2-1, with D possibly being TRBD2 (7 bases). Germline V gene data show CDR1 as SGHVS and CDR2 as FQNEAQ. V was shortened by 4 bases and J by 11 bases, with 12 bases between the two germline ends. The CDR3 consists of 12 residues. CDR3 DNA: TGTGCCAGCAGCTCAGAGGGGGGGCAGCAGTTCTTC. As protein: CASSSEGGQQFF. Complete variable domain (other parts from reference TRBV7-8 and TRBJ2-1): GAGVSQSPRYKVAKRGQDVALRCDPISGHVSLFWYQQALGQGPEFLTYFQNEAQLDKSGLPSDRFFAERPEGSVSTLKIQRTQQEDSAVYLCASSSEGGQQFFGPGTRLTVL.

J is TRBJ1-2 and V is TRBV30; no clear D gene. V was shortened by 0 bases and J by 4 bases, with 18 bases between the two germline ends. Germline V CDR1 and CDR2: GTSNPN, SVGIG (reference sequence). The CDR3 sequence is 16 residues long. The CDR3 DNA reads as TGTGCCTGGAGTGTAATAACAGCGGTTTTTTTCTATGGCTACACCTTC. Translated, it gives CAWSVITAVFFYGYTF.

The chain is built from TRBV7-4 and TRBJ2-5; 9 bases line up with TRBD2. V gave up 5 bases and J gave up 4 bases; unmatched junction bases: 8. Per the germline V gene, CDR1 is SGHVT and CDR2 is SQSDAQ. There are 15 residues in the CDR3. Here the CDR3 reads CASSPRGGLGETQYF. As DNA, the CDR3 is TGTGCCAGCAGCCCGCGGGGGGGCCTGGGAGAGACCCAGTACTTC.